This T cell receptor beta chain was sequenced for a study of regulatory T cells in long-lasting Graves disease. Described time point: persistent/refractory GD, antithyroid drugs over 5 years with positive TRAb. From RNA extracted from PBMCs, the TCR library was made. This clonotype was seen ten or more times. Construction of TCR beta libraries relied on iRepertoire HTBI primers and on Arm-PCR targeting CDR3 regions. TCRdb reprocessed the multiplex PCR reads via MiXCR and lists one record per CDR3 protein. The top ten hold around 30% of the sample, which has 300,000 to 350,000 distinct CDR3 sequences, around 19% seen once. CDR3 length: 14 amino acids. The germline gives CDR1 SQVTM, CDR2 ANQGSEA. V gave up 6 bases and J gave up 2 bases; unmatched junction bases: 3.

The receptor was derived from a female donor with Graves disease. The chain carries TRBV29-1 and TRBJ2-5, with TRBD2 identical over 13 bases. The sequenced sample was peripheral blood mononuclear cells (PBMCs), obtained when the disease was refractory, from a patient treated with antithyroid drugs. The CDR3 is CSVGLAGLQETQYF. Written as DNA, the CDR3 is TGCAGCGTGGGACTAGCGGGGCTACAAGAGACCCAGTACTTC.